These 24 T cell receptor beta chains share one sample of origin, sequenced in a study of neurological immune-mediated disorders. TCRdb re-derived calls from the 5' RACE reads in MiXCR, one entry per CDR3 protein. The table records approximately 87,000 distinct CDR3 sequences, roughly an eighth of them present only once. The source material was PBMCs. These receptor sequences come from a woman aged 50 to 60 in good health.

This clonotype was observed a few times. The chain couples TRBV5-1 to TRBJ2-4, with 9 bases aligning to TRBD1. With V trimmed by 5 bases and J by 8 bases, 5 bases remained unmatched. Germline V gene data show CDR1 as SGHRS and CDR2 as YFSETQ. This CDR3 comprises 13 residues. CDR3 in amino acids: CASRPGQGDIQYF. CDR3 bases: TGCGCCAGCAGGCCGGGACAGGGCGACATTCAGTACTTC.

This clonotype was seen many times. The V gene is TRBV28, the J gene TRBJ2-1; 8 positions match TRBD1. This CDR3 spans 15 amino acids. Germline V gives CDR1 MDHEN, CDR2 SYDVKM. The V gene end was trimmed by 4 bases and the J gene end by 7 bases; junction bases not matched to a gene: 9. Here the CDR3 reads CASSSPGTGKNEQFF. CDR3 DNA sequence: TGTGCCAGCAGTTCCCCCGGGACAGGAAAGAATGAGCAGTTCTTC.

The chain uses TRBV3-1 and TRBJ2-1; no clear D. This CDR3 spans 15 amino acids. Germline CDR1 LGHDT, CDR2 YNNKEL (reference sequence). The germline V and J ends were trimmed by 4 bases and 0 bases, with 10 bases remaining between them. CDR3 nucleotide sequence: TGTGCCAGCAGCCCCACTCGCACCTCCTACAATGAGCAGTTCTTC. This sequence encodes CASSPTRTSYNEQFF.

In DNA form, the CDR3 reads TGTGCCAGCGCGGGGATCGGGCCCCAGCATTTT. It codes for CASAGIGPQHF. The J gene is TRBJ1-5, the V gene TRBV27; D gene ambiguous. The CDR3 runs to 11 residues. CDR1 is MNHEY and CDR2 is SMNVEV in the germline V gene (reference sequence). V shed 8 bases and J shed 9 bases, with 11 bases lying between them.

This clonotype was counted at least ten times. CDR3 residues: CASSSPPTSAKPSRQYF. For the CDR3, the DNA is TGCGCCAGCAGCTCTCCTCCGACTAGCGCAAAACCGTCGAGGCAGTACTTC. The chain has TRBV5-1 and TRBJ2-7; 8 positions agree with TRBD2. The germline CDR1 and CDR2 sequences are SGHRS and YFSETQ. Trimming took 3 bases from V and 9 from J; bases not matched to a gene: 20. The CDR3 consists of 17 residues.

In its sample, this clonotype was seen many times. The chain is built from TRBV20-1 and TRBJ1-1, with D possibly TRBD1 on 5 matching bases. Germline lookup yields CDR1 DFQATT and CDR2 SNEGSKA (reference sequence). Trimming removed 0 bases at V and 4 bases at J, with 15 bases between. The CDR3 contains 15 residues. The CDR3 DNA follows: TGCAGTGCTAGAGACCGACGAATGGGGGTCACTGAAGCTTTCTTT. Translating it yields CSARDRRMGVTEAFF.

This clonotype was picked up many times. The genes are TRBV4-2 and TRBJ2-7; D gene unclear. The CDR3 runs 15 residues. With 1 base removed from V and 4 bases from J, the gap between germline ends came to 14 bases. Looked up from germline, CDR1 is LGHNA and CDR2 is YNFKEQ. The CDR3 nucleotides read TGTGCCAGCAGCCAAGGTTTAGTAAAAGGGTACGAGCAGTACTTC. Translating it yields CASSQGLVKGYEQYF.

The CDR3: CSAKARGESNQPQHF. CDR3 DNA sequence: TGCAGTGCTAAAGCCAGGGGAGAAAGTAATCAGCCCCAGCATTTT. V is TRBV20-1 and J is TRBJ1-5; possibly TRBD1 for D (6 bases). This CDR3 is 15 amino acids long. V was trimmed by 4 bases and J by 4 bases, leaving 17 bases between them. Germline V gene data show CDR1 as DFQATT and CDR2 as SNEGSKA (reference sequence).

This clonotype was seen many times. The gene calls are TRBV29-1 and TRBJ2-7; either TRBD1 or TRBD2 may fit D (6 bases each). CDR1 and CDR2 (germline): SQVTM, ANQGSEA. Trimming took 4 bases from V and 3 from J, leaving 16 bases between them. This CDR3 is built from 14 residues. The CDR3 here is CSVGGDKGNYEQYF. The CDR3 DNA reads as TGCAGCGTTGGGGGGGACAAGGGGAACTACGAGCAGTACTTC.

This clonotype occurred many times. The chain carries TRBV3-1 and TRBJ2-7; possibly TRBD2 for D (5 bases). Trimming shortened V by 10 bases and J by 3 bases, and 7 bases separated the two germline ends. The germline V gene encodes CDR1 LGHDT and CDR2 YNNKEL (reference sequence). The CDR3 is 10 amino acids. CDR3 in amino acids: CATGDYEQYF. CDR3 sequence (DNA): TGTGCCACCGGGGACTACGAGCAGTACTTC.

In this sample, this clonotype turned up a few times. Since a much larger clone is just one base distant, this may be a read error. This chain links TRBV20-1 with TRBJ1-1; D is perhaps TRBD1 (5 bases). V shed 5 bases and J shed 6 bases, with 13 bases lying between them. The CDR3 totals 12 residues. Germline V lookup: CDR1 DFQATT, CDR2 SNEGSKA (reference sequence). CDR3 loop: CSASGGRAEAFF. As DNA, the CDR3 is TGCAGTGCTTCCGGGGGGAGGGCTGAAGCTTTCTTT.

Many counts were recorded for this clonotype. CDR3 bases: TGTGCCAGCAGTTCGGGACCGATAAATGAAAAACTGTTTTTT. It translates to CASSSGPINEKLFF. V gene TRBV6-6 combines with J gene TRBJ1-4, with D possibly being TRBD1 (5 bases). The CDR3 contains 14 residues. Trimming shortened V by 4 bases and J by 5 bases, and 11 bases separated the two germline ends. Germline assignment: CDR1 MNHNY and CDR2 SVGAGI (reference sequence).

This clonotype was observed at least ten times. The V and J genes are TRBV12-3 or TRBV12-4 and TRBJ1-5, with D perhaps matching TRBD1 (5 bases). This CDR3 spans 16 amino acids. With 6 bases removed from V and 1 base from J, the gap between germline ends came to 16 bases. Here the CDR3 reads CASSLTGRLSNQPQHF. DNA of the CDR3: TGTGCCAGCAGCCTTACGGGGCGGTTAAGCAATCAGCCCCAGCATTTT.

The chain recombines TRBV11-3 with TRBJ1-5; TRBD1 might be the D (5 bases). V dropped 1 base and J dropped 1 base, with 11 bases sitting between them. Per germline, CDR1 SGHNT and CDR2 YENEEA. The length of the CDR3 is 16 residues. The CDR3 protein is CASSLAAGRSNQPQHF. The DNA for the CDR3 is TGTGCCAGCAGCTTAGCAGCGGGACGGAGCAATCAGCCCCAGCATTTT.

This clonotype turned up a few times. This chain connects TRBV5-5 to TRBJ2-7; 9 bases agree with TRBD1. V was pared by 1 base and J by 3 bases, with 8 bases of the junction left unmatched. The CDR3 has 16 amino acids. The germline V gene encodes CDR1 SGHKS and CDR2 YYEKEE (reference sequence). Here the CDR3 DNA reads TGTGCCAGCAGCTTGAACGCCGGGACAGGGCTCTACGAGCAGTACTTC. Translation gives CASSLNAGTGLYEQYF.

The genes are TRBV7-9 and TRBJ1-1, with 8 bases matching TRBD1. The CDR3 totals 17 residues. With V trimmed by 6 bases and J by 0 bases, 12 bases remained unmatched. Germline-derived CDR1 and CDR2 are SEHNR and FQNEAQ (reference sequence). CDR3 DNA sequence: TGTGCCAGCAGATCCGAGACAGGGGCGAATATGAACACTGAAGCTTTCTTT. Translating it yields CASRSETGANMNTEAFF.

This clonotype was found many times. J is TRBJ2-1 and V is TRBV24-1; D is possibly TRBD1 (5 bases). Germline V gene sequence: CDR1 KGHDR, CDR2 SFDVKD. The V and J ends lost 2 bases and 6 bases respectively, with 19 bases between them. This CDR3 contains 17 residues. The CDR3 loop is CATSDSLGRAQFNEQFF. The CDR3 DNA reads as TGTGCCACCAGTGATTCTTTGGGCAGGGCCCAATTCAATGAGCAGTTCTTC.

This clonotype came up many times. The V call is TRBV5-5, the J call TRBJ2-7, with 8 nucleotides matching TRBD1. With V trimmed by 5 bases and J by 2 bases, 12 bases remained unmatched. This CDR3 has 16 amino acids. CDR1 and CDR2 (germline): SGHKS, YYEKEE (reference sequence). CDR3 sequence: CASSPRTGNQAYEQYF. The CDR3 DNA follows: TGTGCCAGCAGTCCTAGGACAGGGAATCAGGCCTACGAGCAGTACTTC.

This clonotype was counted between two and nine times. The chain uses TRBV12-3 or TRBV12-4 and TRBJ1-3; weak D call: TRBD1 (5 bases). Trimming pared 3 bases from V and 3 bases from J, leaving 12 bases between. CDR3 length: 15 residues. The CDR3 is CASSLLRAVGNTIYF. As DNA, the CDR3 is TGTGCCAGCAGTTTGCTCAGGGCGGTTGGAAACACCATATATTTT.

This clonotype has at least ten counts. This chain links TRBV5-1 with TRBJ2-5; 8 positions agree with TRBD1. This CDR3 contains 14 residues. Germline assignment: CDR1 SGHRS and CDR2 YFSETQ. V was pared by 4 bases and J by 3 bases, with 5 bases of the junction left unmatched. The CDR3 protein is CASSLLDREETQYF. CDR3 DNA: TGCGCCAGCAGCCTACTGGACAGGGAAGAGACCCAGTACTTC.

Note on this clonotype: Possible read error: a much larger clone is one base away. The limits of the CDR3 on the DNA are not certain, so only TCRdb's listed CDR3 is given. This rearrangement joins TRBV9 to TRBJ2-1; TRBD1, the table's D call, lacks a check against the DNA. From germline, CDR1 is SGDLS and CDR2 YYNGEE. Termini included, the CDR3 measures 14 amino acids. CDR3 region: CASSSSRGLNDQFF.

This clonotype was observed a single time. It may be a read error: a sequence one base away is much more abundant. The chain recombines TRBV3-1 with TRBJ2-3; TRBD2 matches 13 bases. The V gene's germline CDR1 is LGHDT and CDR2 YNNKEL (reference sequence). The CDR3 covers 17 residues. V lost 2 bases to trimming and J lost 8 bases; unmatched junction nucleotides: 10. In nucleotides, the CDR3 is TGTGCCAGCAGCCAATACCAGAGACTAGCGGGAGGAGGTACGCAGTATTTT. This sequence encodes CASSQYQRLAGGGTQYF.

This chain connects TRBV6-2 or TRBV6-3 to TRBJ1-1; D call uncertain. The germline gives CDR1 MNHEY, CDR2 SVGEGT. CDR3 length equals 17 residues. Trimming cost V 0 bases and J 0 bases, with 14 bases left between them. CDR3 in DNA: TGTGCCAGCAGTTACTCTGTCGCTACAAGGATGAACACTGAAGCTTTCTTT. It is translated as CASSYSVATRMNTEAFF.

This clonotype was counted at least ten times. The chain is built from TRBV15 and TRBJ2-3; D gene uncertain. V was cut by 8 bases and J by 0 bases, with 12 bases left in between. Germline V gene data show CDR1 as LNHNV and CDR2 as YYDKDF (reference sequence). The CDR3 has 14 residues. The CDR3 spells CATGLGLSTDTQYF. CDR3 nucleotide sequence: TGTGCCACCGGGCTTGGGCTTAGCACAGATACGCAGTATTTT.